This T cell receptor beta chain was sequenced during a study of shared clonotypes between healthy human individuals. Method: immunoSEQ multiplex PCR; TCRdb's copy keeps in-frame clones and lacks some. The sample lists 950,000 to 1,200,000 clones; 70% to 85% were seen once. This receptor was identified in a man younger than 35 in good health. Some clones in this sample may be carry-over from other donors' samples. The sequencing sample was made of memory CD4+ T cells from PBMCs. This sample's subset: CD45RA-negative fraction.

The CDR3 protein is CASSEDTEAFF. The CDR3 nucleotides are TGTGCCAGCAGCGAGGACACTGAAGCTTTCTTT. The chain links TRBV6-5 to TRBJ1-1; D not certain. The germline V gene has CDR1 MNHEY and CDR2 SVGAGI. V lost 6 bases to trimming and J lost 3 bases, with 5 bases between them. There are 11 residues in the CDR3.